This TCR beta chain was recorded in a study of blood T cell repertoires in COVID-19. The wider study: The United States, Italy and Spain supplied acute and convalescent COVID-19 samples. Sample material is recorded as cDNA or gDNA derived from T cells, B-cell-depleted T cells, or PBMCs.

Allocation to cohorts depended on clinical history reported by the participants. Original data processing: For nucleated cells, counts were estimated from reference gene primer amplification. TCRdb's table, derived via immunoSEQ multiplex PCR, lists solely in-frame clones and lacks some. That table supplies the V and J calls and clone size; D and trimming were determined from the DNA. The table records hundreds of thousands of clones, 80% to 90% of them present only once. This CDR3 has 14 amino acids. Germline assignment: CDR1 SGHNT and CDR2 YYREEE (reference sequence). V was pared by 2 bases and J by 1 base, with 9 bases between.

The chain links TRBV5-4 to TRBJ1-1; the D gene is possibly TRBD1 (6 bases). This TCR came from a man aged 25-45 years who had recovered from COVID-19. The sequenced sample consisted of PBMCs or T cells enriched from blood (not recorded which). The CDR3 spells CASSFVQGNTEAFF. The CDR3 DNA sequence: TGTGCCAGCAGCTTTGTACAGGGGAACACTGAAGCTTTCTTT.